These 29 T cell receptor beta chains originate from one sample sequenced in a study of Tregs in tolerant kidney transplant recipients. Assay used: immunoSEQ multiplex PCR; TCRdb lists only in-frame clones, some missing. The sample holds tens of thousands of clones, around 85% seen once. Specimen: Tregs from blood, collected before the transplant. The receptor set was obtained from a human donor who received a combined kidney and bone marrow transplant.

This clone has only one observation. This chain connects TRBV10-1 to TRBJ2-3, with D possibly TRBD1 on 6 matching bases. The CDR3 contains 14 residues. V dropped 6 bases and J dropped 5 bases, with 15 bases sitting between them. Germline CDR1 WNHNN, CDR2 SYGVQD (reference sequence). The CDR3 coding sequence is TGCGCCAGCAGACAAGGGGGAGTTGGAGATACGCAGTATTTT. This encodes CASRQGGVGDTQYF.

The rearrangement links TRBV11-2 to TRBJ2-7; D is unclear. CDR1 is SGHAT, CDR2 FQNNGV, per germline. This CDR3 spans 14 amino acids. Trimming pared 0 bases from V and 7 bases from J, leaving 13 bases between. CDR3 coding DNA: TGTGCCAGCAGCTTAGACGGTCCTACGAGAGAGCAGTACTTC. Its translation: CASSLDGPTREQYF.

This clone was counted only a few times. This chain links TRBV10-3 with TRBJ1-6, with D uncertain. The germline V gene encodes CDR1 ENHRY and CDR2 SYGVKD. Trimming left V 0 bases short and J 8 bases short, with 2 bases between. The CDR3 totals 12 residues. CDR3: CAISESHSPLHF. The CDR3 DNA is TGTGCCATCAGTGAGTCCCATTCACCCCTCCACTTT.

The chain uses TRBV5-1 and TRBJ2-1; D possibly uses TRBD1 or TRBD2 (6 bases each). This CDR3 comprises 18 residues. V gave up 3 bases and J gave up 5 bases, with 24 bases separating them. In germline, CDR1 is SGHRS, CDR2 YFSETQ. The chain's CDR3 is CASSWGAQVRRKNNEQFF. The CDR3 DNA sequence: TGCGCCAGCAGCTGGGGGGCGCAAGTTCGGAGAAAGAACAATGAGCAGTTCTTC.

The V gene is TRBV5-1, the J gene TRBJ2-5; 9 positions match TRBD1. V was pared by 3 bases and J by 4 bases, with 4 bases of the junction left unmatched. The germline CDR1 and CDR2 sequences are SGHRS and YFSETQ. The CDR3 loop spans 14 amino acids. The CDR3 DNA reads TGCGCCAGCAGCTCGGGACAGGGATCAGAGACCCAGTACTTC. Translated: CASSSGQGSETQYF.

The sample holds one count of this clone. This sequence joins TRBV6-5 and TRBJ1-4, with D unclear. The CDR3 runs to 13 residues. The V and J ends lost 7 bases and 8 bases respectively, with 14 bases between them. Germline CDR1 and CDR2: MNHEY and SVGAGI. CDR3 in amino acids: CASISGFKEKLFF. The CDR3 nucleotides read TGTGCCAGCATATCGGGGTTTAAGGAAAAACTGTTTTTT.

This sequence joins TRBV7-9 and TRBJ2-2, with TRBD1 identical over 10 bases. V gave up 0 bases and J gave up 6 bases; unmatched junction bases: 7. The CDR3 is made up of 17 amino acids. Germline CDR1 reads SEHNR; CDR2 reads FQNEAQ (reference sequence). The CDR3 sequence is CASSLARDRGKSGELFF. DNA of the CDR3: TGTGCCAGCAGCTTAGCCCGGGACAGGGGAAAGTCCGGGGAGCTGTTTTTT. Supplemented by reference TRBV7-9 and TRBJ2-2, the full variable domain reads DTGVSQNPRHKITKRGQNVTFRCDPISEHNRLYWYRQTLGQGPEFLTYFQNEAQLEKSRLLSDRFSAERPKGSFSTLEIQRTEQGDSAMYLCASSLARDRGKSGELFFGEGSRLTVL.

A single count supports this clone. The chain couples TRBV2 to TRBJ2-4; D is unclear. The CDR3 is made up of 13 amino acids. Germline V gene sequence: CDR1 SNHLY, CDR2 FYNNEI. With 4 bases removed from V and 2 bases from J, the gap between germline ends came to 6 bases. The CDR3 region has the DNA TGTGCCAGCAGTGGTGGGACCAAAAACATTCAGTACTTC. Amino acids: CASSGGTKNIQYF.

This chain connects TRBV19 to TRBJ1-2; no clear D. Trimming cost V 6 bases and J 4 bases, with 12 bases left between them. This CDR3 has 13 residues. From germline, CDR1 is LNHDA and CDR2 SQIVND (reference sequence). The CDR3 sequence: CASRGYGSYGYTF. The CDR3 nucleotides read TGTGCCAGTAGGGGGTACGGGTCCTATGGCTACACCTTC.

CDR3 in DNA: TGTGCCAGCAGATGGACTAGCGGTGACTACGAGCAGTACTTC. This sequence encodes CASRWTSGDYEQYF. J is TRBJ2-7 and V is TRBV2; the match to TRBD2 covers 10 bases. This CDR3 has 14 amino acids. The junction had 5 bases not matched to a gene; V was cut back by 6 bases and J by 3 bases. CDR1 is SNHLY, CDR2 FYNNEI, per germline. Drawing the rest from reference TRBV2 and TRBJ2-7, the complete variable domain is EPEVTQTPSHQVTQMGQEVILRCVPISNHLYFYWYRQILGQKVEFLVSFYNNEISEKSEIFDDQFSVERPDGSNFTLKIRSTKLEDSAMYFCASRWTSGDYEQYFGPGTRLTVT.

The chain recombines TRBV9 with TRBJ1-3; D is uncertain. The CDR3 covers 15 residues. The V gene's germline CDR1 is SGDLS and CDR2 YYNGEE. The V and J ends lost 0 bases and 4 bases respectively, with 11 bases between them. The CDR3 DNA sequence: TGTGCCAGCAGCGTAGATCTGGGGTCCGGAAACACCATATATTTT. This translates into CASSVDLGSGNTIYF. Full variable domain (missing parts from reference TRBV9 and TRBJ1-3): DSGVTQTPKHLITATGQRVTLRCSPRSGDLSVYWYQQSLDQGLQFLIQYYNGEERAKGNILERFSAQQFPDLHSELNLSSLELGDSALYFCASSVDLGSGNTIYFGEGSWLTVV.

The chain is built from TRBV30 and TRBJ1-4; D not certain. V lost 0 bases to trimming and J lost 1 base, with 6 bases between them. This CDR3 is built from 14 residues. CDR1 is GTSNPN and CDR2 is SVGIG in the germline V gene (reference sequence). CDR3 protein: CAWSVGGTNEKLFF. As DNA, the CDR3 is TGTGCCTGGAGTGTCGGTGGAACTAATGAAAAACTGTTTTTT.

The rearrangement joins TRBV7-8 to TRBJ1-1; 9 bases align to TRBD1. Germline V gene lookup returns CDR1 SGHVS and CDR2 FQNEAQ. V trimming: 4 bases; J trimming: 1 base; junction bases outside the gene matches: 7. This CDR3 region has 16 residues. CDR3 DNA sequence: TGTGCCAGCAGCTCCCGGGACAGGGTTCAGAACACTGAAGCTTTCTTT. This codes for CASSSRDRVQNTEAFF.

This sequence joins TRBV15 and TRBJ1-1; weak D call: TRBD1 (5 bases). The V end was cut by 0 bases, the J end by 0 bases, with 11 bases between. Germline-derived CDR1 and CDR2 are LNHNV and YYDKDF (reference sequence). This CDR3 is 16 amino acids long. CDR3 protein: CATSRDLRGLNTEAFF. For the CDR3, the DNA is TGTGCCACCAGCAGAGATTTACGGGGCCTGAACACTGAAGCTTTCTTT.

The genes are TRBV15 and TRBJ2-3; 10 bases are shared with TRBD2. The germline V gene has CDR1 LNHNV and CDR2 YYDKDF (reference sequence). V was clipped by 10 bases and J by 3 bases; unmatched bases: 4. The CDR3 length is 13 residues. DNA of the CDR3: TGTGCCATTAAGCGGGGGGGAACAGATACGCAGTATTTT. It encodes CAIKRGGTDTQYF.

This rearrangement joins TRBV28 to TRBJ1-5; D perhaps matches TRBD1 (5 bases). This CDR3 spans 15 amino acids. The V gene lost 5 bases and the J gene lost 8 bases, with 19 bases spanning the gap. Germline V gene data show CDR1 as MDHEN and CDR2 as SYDVKM. The CDR3 DNA is TGTGCCAGCAGTACACCGGGACTTCCCGCGGAGCCCCAGCATTTT. It encodes CASSTPGLPAEPQHF.

The chain carries TRBV25-1 and TRBJ2-7; D is ambiguous. Trimming took off 3 bases at V and 2 bases at J, with 14 bases between the two ends. CDR3 length: 15 residues. Germline V CDR1 and CDR2: MGHDK, SYGVNS. The CDR3 sequence: CASSERVVPTYEQYF. For the CDR3, the DNA is TGTGCCAGCAGTGAGCGAGTAGTTCCCACCTACGAGCAGTACTTC.

The chain is built from TRBV28 and TRBJ1-2, with D unclear. CDR3 length: 11 amino acids. Trimming shortened V by 3 bases and J by 8 bases, and 7 bases separated the two germline ends. Per the germline V gene, CDR1 is MDHEN and CDR2 is SYDVKM. The CDR3 DNA follows: TGTGCCAGCAGTTTTCGGTTGGGCTACACCTTC. This encodes CASSFRLGYTF.

V is TRBV2 and J is TRBJ2-3; perhaps TRBD2 as D (5 bases). The germline V and J ends were trimmed by 2 bases and 4 bases, with 10 bases remaining between them. Germline lookup yields CDR1 SNHLY and CDR2 FYNNEI. This CDR3 spans 14 amino acids. CDR3 in amino acids: CASSESGVADTQYF. The CDR3 DNA reads as TGTGCCAGCAGTGAATCCGGGGTGGCAGATACGCAGTATTTT.

The genes are TRBV7-2 and TRBJ2-3; 15 positions agree with TRBD2. The CDR3 covers 16 residues. The V gene's germline CDR1 is SGHTA and CDR2 FQGNSA. The V segment lost 8 bases and the J segment 4 bases; nucleotides outside the gene matches: 7. In nucleotides, the CDR3 is TGTGCCAGCGGCCTTAGGACTAGCGGGGGGGCAGATACGCAGTATTTT. Amino acid sequence: CASGLRTSGGADTQYF.

This clone has just one count. The rearrangement links TRBV2 to TRBJ1-4; 8 bases map to TRBD1. The CDR3 contains 14 residues. The J segment lost 8 bases and the V segment lost 6 bases, leaving 8 bases of the junction unmatched. From germline, CDR1 is SNHLY and CDR2 FYNNEI. The CDR3, as DNA: TGTGCCAGCAGCTACGGACAGGGTGGGGAAAAACTGTTTTTT. It translates to CASSYGQGGEKLFF.

The sample holds one count of this clone. CDR3 coding DNA: TGCAGCGTTGAGGAGGCCACATTAGCCAAAAACATTCAGTACTTC. This translates into CSVEEATLAKNIQYF. The chain joins TRBV29-1 to TRBJ2-4, with D perhaps TRBD2 (5 bases). Trimming stripped 3 bases from V and 0 bases from J, with 12 bases between. Germline V gene sequence: CDR1 SQVTM, CDR2 ANQGSEA. The CDR3 runs to 15 residues. Using reference TRBV29-1 and TRBJ2-4 for the parts outside the CDR3, the full variable domain is SAVISQKPSRDICQRGTSLTIQCQVDSQVTMMFWYRQQPGQSLTLIATANQGSEATYESGFVIDKFPISRPNLTFSTLTVSNMSPEDSSIYLCSVEEATLAKNIQYFGAGTRLSVL.

The rearrangement links TRBV2 to TRBJ1-1; TRBD1 might be the D (5 bases). Germline V lookup: CDR1 SNHLY, CDR2 FYNNEI. This CDR3 comprises 13 residues. V lost 6 bases and J 10 bases, leaving 18 bases between the germline ends. DNA of the CDR3: TGTGCCAGCAGCGGAGCTTCAGGGCTGGGAGCTTTCTTT. Its protein is CASSGASGLGAFF.

The CDR3 sequence: CASRRTSGARPGELFF. The CDR3 DNA reads as TGTGCCAGCAGACGAACTAGCGGGGCCCGCCCCGGGGAGCTGTTTTTT. V and J are TRBV11-2 and TRBJ2-2; TRBD2 matches 10 bases. The CDR3 extends over 16 amino acids. Germline CDR1 SGHAT, CDR2 FQNNGV. The junction had 10 bases not matched to a gene; V was cut back by 6 bases and J by 6 bases.

The chain links TRBV4-1 to TRBJ2-1; D not resolved. Germline V gives CDR1 MGHRA, CDR2 YSYEKL. The CDR3 loop spans 16 amino acids. Trimming pared 9 bases from V and 3 bases from J, leaving 21 bases between. Written as DNA, the CDR3 is TGCGCCAGAGATCCGGATGAGGTTTCGCTCTACAATGAGCAGTTCTTC. This encodes CARDPDEVSLYNEQFF.

This clone was seen a single time. V is TRBV5-4 and J is TRBJ2-7; possibly TRBD2 for D (6 bases). CDR3 length: 15 residues. V gave up 0 bases and J gave up 2 bases, with 12 bases separating them. Per the germline V gene, CDR1 is SGHNT and CDR2 is YYREEE (reference sequence). The CDR3 is CASSLEAGLTYEQYF. Written as DNA, the CDR3 is TGTGCCAGCAGCTTGGAAGCGGGCCTTACCTACGAGCAGTACTTC.

The chain links TRBV5-1 to TRBJ2-2, with a weak D call TRBD2 (5 bases). Trimming removed 5 bases at V and 4 bases at J, with 18 bases between. The CDR3 totals 16 residues. The germline gives CDR1 SGHRS, CDR2 YFSETQ. In nucleotides, the CDR3 is TGCGCCAGCAGTCACGCCCCCGGGAACCCCACCGGGGAGCTGTTTTTT. This sequence encodes CASSHAPGNPTGELFF.

The chain combines TRBV19 with TRBJ2-1; TRBD1 might be the D (5 bases). This CDR3 contains 13 residues. Germline loops: CDR1 LNHDA, CDR2 SQIVND (reference sequence). With 5 bases removed from V and 4 bases from J, the gap between germline ends came to 9 bases. The CDR3 is CASSSRAYNEQFF. The CDR3 DNA is TGTGCCAGTAGTTCCAGGGCGTACAATGAGCAGTTCTTC.

The gene calls are TRBV7-9 and TRBJ2-7; 10 nucleotides align to TRBD1. Trimming at V came to 5 bases and at J to 6 bases, leaving 7 bases not matched to a gene. The CDR3 has 14 amino acids. CDR1 and CDR2 from the germline V gene are SEHNR and FQNEAQ (reference sequence). CDR3 residues: CASSPGTGVREQYF. The CDR3 nucleotides read TGTGCCAGCAGCCCCGGGACAGGGGTTCGCGAGCAGTACTTC.